This is a list of T cell receptor beta chains from one sample in a study of cytomegalovirus exposure and HLA in healthy donors. Data came from immunoSEQ multiplex PCR; TCRdb stores just in-frame clones and leaves some out. The sample shows 200,000 to 250,000 clones, approximately 78% of them seen only once. Specimen: PBMCs. The origin of the receptors is a boy aged 5-17 years in good health and CMV-seronegative. Each CDR3 is given with its conserved first and last residue.

>TRBV7-9|TRBJ1-4
CASSLGGQDSEKLFF
>TRBV7-9|TRBJ1-1
CASSSQGGTEAFF
>TRBV10-3|TRBJ2-5
CAISRDRGPKTQYF
>TRBV28|TRBJ2-7
CASGTGTYEQYF
>TRBV7-8|TRBJ2-7
CASSLAGGAISYEQYF
>TRBV25-1|-
CASSEWGSSIYEQYF
>TRBV15|TRBJ1-2
CATSGIFRSNGYTF
>TRBV6-6|TRBJ1-2
CASSTLTGGAGGYTF
>TRBV11-2|TRBJ1-1
CASSLEGAKAFF
>TRBV2|TRBJ1-4
CASSEGGANEKLFF
>TRBV27|TRBJ1-4
CASSLSTGVEKLFF
>TRBV18|TRBJ2-7
CASSPKQFSYEQYF
>TRBV27|TRBJ1-2
CASSLTGKGYTF
>TRBV18|TRBJ1-5
CASSHGQGTTQPQHF
>TRBV2|TRBJ2-4
CASSATGIAKNIQYF
>TRBV5-1|TRBJ2-1
CASSLAGESSYNEQFF
>TRBV2|TRBJ2-7
CAGGSGAYEQYF
>TRBV11-2|TRBJ1-6
CASSLDLGAGVGSPLHF
>TRBV9|TRBJ2-4
CASSPRDSARVKNIQYF
>TRBV4-1|TRBJ1-6
CASSQDMNRGLRVGALHF
>TRBV18|TRBJ1-6
CASSPDRTGGRGSPLHF
>TRBV6-6|TRBJ1-5
CASNIAGSNQPQHF
>TRBV6-1|TRBJ2-1
CASSDPPDNEQFF
>TRBV2|TRBJ2-1
CASSGQGSYNEQFF
>TRBV5-1|TRBJ1-2
CASGGRTALNYGYTF
>TRBV5-4|TRBJ1-2
CASSLDRATNYGYTF
>TRBV11-2|TRBJ2-2
CASSPNGAFTGELFF
>TRBV11-3|TRBJ2-7
CASSGRGITRGNEQYF
>TRBV21-1|TRBJ2-7
CASSKSGGQGSYEQYF
>TRBV7-9|TRBJ2-5
CASSLGQGKKETQYF
>TRBV5-6|TRBJ2-7
CASTEIDREGEQYF
>TRBV30|TRBJ1-2
CAWSWAKRGYTF
>TRBV11-3|TRBJ2-7
CASSFSVFGQYF
>TRBV2|TRBJ1-1
CASSEDAGTGNTEAFF
>TRBV5-1|TRBJ2-1
CASSLVVTSSYNEQFF
>TRBV20-1|TRBJ1-2
CSARPYGYTF
>TRBV29-1|TRBJ1-1
CSVGQGATEAFF
>TRBV30|TRBJ2-5
CAWSFTRRETQYF
>TRBV6-5|TRBJ1-4
CASSSQGINEKLFF
>TRBV15|TRBJ2-7
CATSRDRGGAYEQYF
>TRBV5-1|TRBJ2-1
CASSYGLAGVLEQFF
>TRBV10-2|TRBJ2-1
CASRQGVGNEQFF
>TRBV30|TRBJ2-5
CAWSVRQGGGTQYF
>TRBV4-2|TRBJ2-3
CASSQGGGKSTDTQYF
>TRBV7-3|TRBJ2-3
CASSLTVGTGNTQYF